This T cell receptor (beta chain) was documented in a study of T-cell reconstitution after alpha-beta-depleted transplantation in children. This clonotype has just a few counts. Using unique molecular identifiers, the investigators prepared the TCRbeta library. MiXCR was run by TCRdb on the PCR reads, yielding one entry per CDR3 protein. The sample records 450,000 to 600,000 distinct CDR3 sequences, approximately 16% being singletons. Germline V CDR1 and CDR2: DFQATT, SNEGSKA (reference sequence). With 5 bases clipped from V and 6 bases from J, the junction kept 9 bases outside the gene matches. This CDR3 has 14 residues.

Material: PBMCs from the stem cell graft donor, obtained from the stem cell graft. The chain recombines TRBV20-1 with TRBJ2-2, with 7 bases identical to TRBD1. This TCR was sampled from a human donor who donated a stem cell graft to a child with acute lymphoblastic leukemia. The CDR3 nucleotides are TGCAGTGCTCTCCACAGGGGTTCTGCCGGGGAGCTGTTTTTT. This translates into CSALHRGSAGELFF.